The entry below describes one T cell receptor (beta chain). The CDR3 contains 16 residues. The V gene's germline CDR1 is SEHNR and CDR2 FQNEAQ (reference sequence). V shed 3 bases and J 2 bases; nucleotides not matched to a gene: 7. This sample is part of a study of blood T cell repertoires in COVID-19. Assay used: immunoSEQ multiplex PCR; TCRdb lists only in-frame clones, some missing. This table has some 120,000 clones, approximately 87% appearing once. This clonotype originated in a man aged 50-60 years with acute or convalescent COVID-19. Sequencing used peripheral blood. The chain couples TRBV7-9 to TRBJ1-5, with 7 bases matching TRBD1. The DNA of the CDR3 is TGTGCCAGCAGCTTGGGGAGGACAGGACGCAATCAGCCCCAGCATTTT. Translation gives CASSLGRTGRNQPQHF.